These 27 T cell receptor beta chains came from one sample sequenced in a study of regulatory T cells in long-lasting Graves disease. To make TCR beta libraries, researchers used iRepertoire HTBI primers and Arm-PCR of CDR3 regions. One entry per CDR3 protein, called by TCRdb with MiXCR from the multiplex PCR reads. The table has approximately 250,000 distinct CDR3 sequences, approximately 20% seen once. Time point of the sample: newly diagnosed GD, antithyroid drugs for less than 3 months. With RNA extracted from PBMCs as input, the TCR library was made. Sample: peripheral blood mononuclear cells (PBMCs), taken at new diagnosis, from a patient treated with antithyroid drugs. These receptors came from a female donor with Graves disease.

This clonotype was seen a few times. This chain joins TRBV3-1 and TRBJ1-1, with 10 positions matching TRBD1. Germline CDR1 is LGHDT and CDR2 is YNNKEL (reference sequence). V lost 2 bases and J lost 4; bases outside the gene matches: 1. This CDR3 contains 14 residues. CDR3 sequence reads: CASSQRTGGTEAFF. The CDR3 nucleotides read TGTGCCAGCAGCCAACGGACAGGGGGCACTGAAGCTTTCTTT.

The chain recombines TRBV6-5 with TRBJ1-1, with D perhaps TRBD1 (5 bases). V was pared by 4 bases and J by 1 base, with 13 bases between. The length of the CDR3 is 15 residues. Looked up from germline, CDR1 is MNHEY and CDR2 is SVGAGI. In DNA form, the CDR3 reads TGTGCCAGCAGTTCACCGGGACCCACGAACACTGAAGCTTTCTTT. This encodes CASSSPGPTNTEAFF.

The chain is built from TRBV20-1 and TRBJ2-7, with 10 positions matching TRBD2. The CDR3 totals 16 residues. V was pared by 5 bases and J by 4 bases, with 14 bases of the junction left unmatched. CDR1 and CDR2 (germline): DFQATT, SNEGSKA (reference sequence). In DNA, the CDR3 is TGCAGTGCTCCAAAGAGGAGCGGGAGGGCCGGGTACGAGCAGTACTTC. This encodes CSAPKRSGRAGYEQYF.

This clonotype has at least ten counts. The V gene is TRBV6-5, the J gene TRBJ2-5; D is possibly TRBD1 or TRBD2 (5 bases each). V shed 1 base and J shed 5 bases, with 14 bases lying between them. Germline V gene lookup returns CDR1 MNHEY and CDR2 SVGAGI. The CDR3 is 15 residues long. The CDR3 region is CASSYFTRGGETQYF. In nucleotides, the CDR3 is TGTGCCAGCAGTTACTTCACTAGGGGTGGTGAGACCCAGTACTTC.

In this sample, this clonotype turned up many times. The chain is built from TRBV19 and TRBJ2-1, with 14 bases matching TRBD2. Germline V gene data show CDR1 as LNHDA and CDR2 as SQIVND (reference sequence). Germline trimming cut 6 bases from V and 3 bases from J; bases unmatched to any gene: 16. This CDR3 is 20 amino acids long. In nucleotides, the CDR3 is TGTGCCAGTAGACAAAGGCCGGGACTAGCGGGAGTGGGTGGCTACAATGAGCAGTTCTTC. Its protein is CASRQRPGLAGVGGYNEQFF.

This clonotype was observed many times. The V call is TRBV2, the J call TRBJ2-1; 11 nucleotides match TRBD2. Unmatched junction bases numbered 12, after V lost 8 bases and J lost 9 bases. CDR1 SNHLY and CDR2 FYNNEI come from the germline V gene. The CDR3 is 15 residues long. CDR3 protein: CASPMGLAAVGEQFF. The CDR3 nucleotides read TGTGCCAGCCCGATGGGACTAGCGGCGGTGGGTGAGCAGTTCTTC.

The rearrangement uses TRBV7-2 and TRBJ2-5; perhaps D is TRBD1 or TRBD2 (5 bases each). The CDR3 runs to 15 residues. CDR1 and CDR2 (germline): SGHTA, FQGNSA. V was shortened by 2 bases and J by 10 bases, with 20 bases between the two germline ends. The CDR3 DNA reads TGTGCCAGCAGCTTAAAGACTCGGGGCAGTCGGGGCCAGTACTTC. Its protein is CASSLKTRGSRGQYF.

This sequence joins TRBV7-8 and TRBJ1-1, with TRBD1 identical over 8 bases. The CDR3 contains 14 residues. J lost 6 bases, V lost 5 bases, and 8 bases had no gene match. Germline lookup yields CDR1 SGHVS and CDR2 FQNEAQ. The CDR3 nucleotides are TGTGCCAGCAGCAAGGAGAGGGGACAGGCTGAAGCTTTCTTT. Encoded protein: CASSKERGQAEAFF.

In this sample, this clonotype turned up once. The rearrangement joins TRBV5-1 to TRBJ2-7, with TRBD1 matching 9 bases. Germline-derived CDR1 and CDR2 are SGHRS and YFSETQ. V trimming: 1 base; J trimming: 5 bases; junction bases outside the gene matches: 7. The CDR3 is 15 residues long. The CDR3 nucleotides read TGCGCCAGCAGCTTGTCCGGGACAGGGTGGAACGAGCAGTACTTC. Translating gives CASSLSGTGWNEQYF.

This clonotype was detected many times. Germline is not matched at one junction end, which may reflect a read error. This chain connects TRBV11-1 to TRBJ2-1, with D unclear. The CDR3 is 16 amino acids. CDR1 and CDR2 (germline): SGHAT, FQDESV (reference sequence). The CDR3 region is CASSPAAWGSYNEQFF. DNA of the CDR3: TGCGCCAGCAGCCCCGCGGCCTGGGGCTCCTACAATGAGCAGTTCTTC.

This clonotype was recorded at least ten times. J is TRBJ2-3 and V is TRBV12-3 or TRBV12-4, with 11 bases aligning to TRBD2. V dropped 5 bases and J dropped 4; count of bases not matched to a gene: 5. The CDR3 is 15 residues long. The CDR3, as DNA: TGTGCCAGCAGTCCCGTAGCGGGAGGGCCAGATACGCAGTATTTT. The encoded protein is CASSPVAGGPDTQYF.

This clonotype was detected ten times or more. The CDR3 nucleotides read TGCAGTGCTAGAGATCCGGGACAGACAGCTTTCTTT. Its translation is CSARDPGQTAFF. This chain links TRBV20-1 with TRBJ1-1; 7 nucleotides line up with TRBD1. There are 12 residues in the CDR3. Per germline, CDR1 DFQATT and CDR2 SNEGSKA (reference sequence). The junction had 5 bases not matched to a gene; V was cut back by 0 bases and J by 10 bases.

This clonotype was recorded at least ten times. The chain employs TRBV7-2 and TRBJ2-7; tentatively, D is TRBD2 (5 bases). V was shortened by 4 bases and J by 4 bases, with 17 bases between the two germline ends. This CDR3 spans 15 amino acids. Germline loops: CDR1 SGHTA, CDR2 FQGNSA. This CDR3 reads CASSWASTSGYEQYF. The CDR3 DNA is TGTGCCAGCAGCTGGGCCTCCACCTCGGGGTACGAGCAGTACTTC. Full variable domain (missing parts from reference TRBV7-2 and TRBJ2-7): GAGVSQSPSNKVTEKGKDVELRCDPISGHTALYWYRQSLGQGLEFLIYFQGNSAPDKSGLPSDRFSAERTGGSVSTLTIQRTQQEDSAVYLCASSWASTSGYEQYFGPGTRLTVT.

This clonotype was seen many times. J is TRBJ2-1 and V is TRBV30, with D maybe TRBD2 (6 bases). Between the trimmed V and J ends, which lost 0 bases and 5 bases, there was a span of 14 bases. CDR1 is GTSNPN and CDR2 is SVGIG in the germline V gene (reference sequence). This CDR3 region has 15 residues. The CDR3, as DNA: TGTGCCTGGAGTGTACGAACGGGAGTCAACAATGAGCAGTTCTTC. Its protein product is CAWSVRTGVNNEQFF.

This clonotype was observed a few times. Here the CDR3 DNA reads TGTGCCAGTACCTCGCGGACTAGCGGGAGTTTTGAGCAGTTCTTC. Translation gives CASTSRTSGSFEQFF. The chain has TRBV19 and TRBJ2-1, with TRBD2 identical over 13 bases. With V trimmed by 7 bases and J by 9 bases, 9 bases remained unmatched. The CDR3 is 15 residues long. CDR1 LNHDA and CDR2 SQIVND come from the germline V gene (reference sequence).

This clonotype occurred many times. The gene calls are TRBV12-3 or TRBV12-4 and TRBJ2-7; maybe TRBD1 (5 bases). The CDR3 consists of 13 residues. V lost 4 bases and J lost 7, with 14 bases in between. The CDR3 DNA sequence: TGTGCCAGCAGTTATACAGGTTCAGGGGAGCAGTACTTC. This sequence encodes CASSYTGSGEQYF.

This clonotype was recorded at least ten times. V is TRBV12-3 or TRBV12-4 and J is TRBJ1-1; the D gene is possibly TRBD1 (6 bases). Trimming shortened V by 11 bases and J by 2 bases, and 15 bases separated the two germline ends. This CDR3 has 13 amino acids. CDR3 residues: CASLDRLNTEAFF. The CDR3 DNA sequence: TGTGCCTCACTTGACAGGCTTAACACTGAAGCTTTCTTT.

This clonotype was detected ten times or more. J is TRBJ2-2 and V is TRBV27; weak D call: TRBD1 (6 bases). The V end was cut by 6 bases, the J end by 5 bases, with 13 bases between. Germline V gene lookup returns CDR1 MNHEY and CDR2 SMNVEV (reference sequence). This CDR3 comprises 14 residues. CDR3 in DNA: TGTGCCAGCAGCGGACAGAGAATAACCGGGGAGCTGTTTTTT. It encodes CASSGQRITGELFF.

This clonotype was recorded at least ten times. CDR3 region: CASSLAGGKPAQETQYF. The CDR3 DNA follows: TGTGCCAGCAGCTTAGCGGGAGGGAAACCCGCACAAGAGACCCAGTACTTC. This sequence joins TRBV7-9 and TRBJ2-5; 7 nucleotides line up with TRBD2. The V gene end was trimmed by 0 bases and the J gene end by 2 bases; junction bases not matched to a gene: 9. Germline V gene data show CDR1 as SEHNR and CDR2 as FQNEAQ (reference sequence). The CDR3 sequence is 17 residues long.

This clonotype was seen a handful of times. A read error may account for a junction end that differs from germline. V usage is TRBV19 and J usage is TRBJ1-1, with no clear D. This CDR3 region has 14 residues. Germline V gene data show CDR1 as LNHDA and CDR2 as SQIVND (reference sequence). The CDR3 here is CAGSISELNTEAFF. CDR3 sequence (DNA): TGTGCCGGTAGTATTTCGGAATTGAACACTGAAGCTTTCTTT.

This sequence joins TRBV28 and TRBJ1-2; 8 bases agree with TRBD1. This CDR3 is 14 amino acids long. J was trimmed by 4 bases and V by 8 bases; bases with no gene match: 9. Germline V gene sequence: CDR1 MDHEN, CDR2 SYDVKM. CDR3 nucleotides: TGTGCCAGCTTCTCTCCCGGGACAGGCTATGGCTACACCTTC. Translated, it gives CASFSPGTGYGYTF.

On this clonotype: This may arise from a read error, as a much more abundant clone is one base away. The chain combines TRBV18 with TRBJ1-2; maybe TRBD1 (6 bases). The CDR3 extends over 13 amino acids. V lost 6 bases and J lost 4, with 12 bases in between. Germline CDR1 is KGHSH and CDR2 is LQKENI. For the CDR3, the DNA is TGTGCCAGCTCCCGGGGGGCAGCCTATGGCTACACCTTC. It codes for CASSRGAAYGYTF.

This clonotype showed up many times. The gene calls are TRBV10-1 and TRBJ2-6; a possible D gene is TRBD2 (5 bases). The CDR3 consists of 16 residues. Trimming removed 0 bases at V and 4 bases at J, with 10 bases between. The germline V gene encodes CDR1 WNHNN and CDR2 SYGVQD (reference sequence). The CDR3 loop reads CASSESRGPGANVLTF. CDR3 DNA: TGCGCCAGCAGTGAGTCAAGAGGGCCCGGGGCCAACGTCCTGACTTTC.

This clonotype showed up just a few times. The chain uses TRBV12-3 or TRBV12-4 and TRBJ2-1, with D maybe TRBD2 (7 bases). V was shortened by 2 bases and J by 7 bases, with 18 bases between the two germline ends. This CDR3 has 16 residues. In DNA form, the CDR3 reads TGTGCCAGCAGTTTAAGGGGGTGGGAGGGGAGAAATGAGCAGTTCTTC. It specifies CASSLRGWEGRNEQFF.

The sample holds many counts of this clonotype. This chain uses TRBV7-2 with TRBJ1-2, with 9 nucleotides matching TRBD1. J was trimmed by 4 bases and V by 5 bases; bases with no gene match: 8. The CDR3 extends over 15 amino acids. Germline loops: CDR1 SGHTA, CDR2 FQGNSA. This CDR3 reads CASSEGTGSLYGYTF. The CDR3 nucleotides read TGTGCCAGCAGCGAAGGGACAGGGTCGCTCTATGGCTACACCTTC. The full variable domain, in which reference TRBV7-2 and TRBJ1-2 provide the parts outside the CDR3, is GAGVSQSPSNKVTEKGKDVELRCDPISGHTALYWYRQSLGQGLEFLIYFQGNSAPDKSGLPSDRFSAERTGGSVSTLTIQRTQQEDSAVYLCASSEGTGSLYGYTFGSGTRLTVV.

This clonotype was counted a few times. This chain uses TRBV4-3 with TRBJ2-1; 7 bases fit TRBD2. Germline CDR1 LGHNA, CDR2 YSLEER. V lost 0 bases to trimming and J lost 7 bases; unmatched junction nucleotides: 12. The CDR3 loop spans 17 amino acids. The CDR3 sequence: CASSQDNRDYYINEQFF. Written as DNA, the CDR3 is TGCGCCAGCAGCCAAGACAACCGGGACTATTATATTAATGAGCAGTTCTTC.

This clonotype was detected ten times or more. CDR3 coding DNA: TGTGCCAGCAGCCTACAAGGGGGGCCGTCCTACGAGCAGTACTTC. Encoded protein: CASSLQGGPSYEQYF. This chain joins TRBV3-1 and TRBJ2-7; D is tentatively TRBD1 or TRBD2 (6 bases each). This CDR3 has 15 amino acids. Germline assignment: CDR1 LGHDT and CDR2 YNNKEL (reference sequence). V was trimmed by 4 bases and J by 1 base, leaving 14 bases between them.